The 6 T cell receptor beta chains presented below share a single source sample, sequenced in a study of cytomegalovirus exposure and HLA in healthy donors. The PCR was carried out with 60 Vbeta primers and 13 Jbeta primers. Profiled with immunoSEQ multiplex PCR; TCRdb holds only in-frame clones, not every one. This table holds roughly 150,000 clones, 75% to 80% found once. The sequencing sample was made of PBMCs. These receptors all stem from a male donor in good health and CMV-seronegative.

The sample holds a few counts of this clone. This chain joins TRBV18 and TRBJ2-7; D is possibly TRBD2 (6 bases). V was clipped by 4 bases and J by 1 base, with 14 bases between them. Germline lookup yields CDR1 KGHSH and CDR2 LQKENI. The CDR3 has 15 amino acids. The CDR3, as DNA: TGTGCCAGCTCACTCGCGGGGACCGCTTCCTACGAGCAGTACTTC. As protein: CASSLAGTASYEQYF.

The CDR3 DNA sequence: TGTGCCAGCAGTACAACCTATGGCTACACCTTC. Amino acids: CASSTTYGYTF. The chain combines TRBV6-5 with TRBJ1-2; no clear D gene. V shed 5 bases and J shed 4 bases, with 5 bases lying between them. Germline V gene lookup returns CDR1 MNHEY and CDR2 SVGAGI. This CDR3 is 11 amino acids long.

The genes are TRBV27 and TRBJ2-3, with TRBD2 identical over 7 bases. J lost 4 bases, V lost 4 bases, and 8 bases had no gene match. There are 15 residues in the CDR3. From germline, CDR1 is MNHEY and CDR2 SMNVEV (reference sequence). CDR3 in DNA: TGTGCCAGCAGTTATGTGGGAGGGCCCCCAGATACGCAGTATTTT. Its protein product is CASSYVGGPPDTQYF.

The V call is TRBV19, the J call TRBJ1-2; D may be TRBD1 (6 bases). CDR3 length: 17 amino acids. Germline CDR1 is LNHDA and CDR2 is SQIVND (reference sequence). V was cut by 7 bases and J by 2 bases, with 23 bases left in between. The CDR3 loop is CASTTPPGKGENYGYTF. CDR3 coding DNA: TGTGCCAGTACCACCCCCCCGGGGAAGGGGGAGAACTATGGCTACACCTTC.

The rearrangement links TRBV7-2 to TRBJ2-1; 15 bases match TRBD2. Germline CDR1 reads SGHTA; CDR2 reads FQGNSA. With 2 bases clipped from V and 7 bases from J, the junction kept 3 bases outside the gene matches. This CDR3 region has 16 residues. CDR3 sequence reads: CASSLPGTSGRNEQFF. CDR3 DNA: TGTGCCAGCAGCTTACCCGGGACTAGCGGGAGGAATGAGCAGTTCTTC.

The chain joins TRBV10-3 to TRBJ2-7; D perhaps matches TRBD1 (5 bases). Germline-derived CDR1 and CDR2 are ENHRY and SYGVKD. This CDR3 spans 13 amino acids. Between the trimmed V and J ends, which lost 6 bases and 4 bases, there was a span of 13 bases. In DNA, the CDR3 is TGTGCCATCAGGGGGCAGTTACTTTACGAGCAGTACTTC. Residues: CAIRGQLLYEQYF.